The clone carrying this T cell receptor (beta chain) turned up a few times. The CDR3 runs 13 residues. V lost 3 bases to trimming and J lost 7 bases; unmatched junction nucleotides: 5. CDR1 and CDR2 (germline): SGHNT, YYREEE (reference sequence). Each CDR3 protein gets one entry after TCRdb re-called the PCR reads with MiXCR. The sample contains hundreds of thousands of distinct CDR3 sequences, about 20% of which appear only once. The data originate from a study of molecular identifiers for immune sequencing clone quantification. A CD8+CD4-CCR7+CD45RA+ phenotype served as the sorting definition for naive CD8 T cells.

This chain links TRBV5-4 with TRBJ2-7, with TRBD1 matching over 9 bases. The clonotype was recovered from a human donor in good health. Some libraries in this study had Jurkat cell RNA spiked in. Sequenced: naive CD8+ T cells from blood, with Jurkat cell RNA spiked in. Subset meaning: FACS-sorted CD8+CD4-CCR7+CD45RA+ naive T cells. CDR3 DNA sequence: TGTGCCAGCAGCTCACCGGGACAGGGAGAGCAGTACTTC. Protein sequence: CASSSPGQGEQYF.